This T cell receptor beta chain was sequenced for a study of control samples from healthy donors and cancer patients. TCRdb keeps only in-frame clones here, not all; method: immunoSEQ multiplex PCR. The repertoire holds approximately 100,000 clones, with just under 95% as singletons. The CDR3 covers 16 residues. V was clipped by 3 bases and J by 0 bases; unmatched bases: 1. Germline lookup yields CDR1 LGHDT and CDR2 YNNKEL (reference sequence). The sequenced sample was blood. The V gene is TRBV3-1 (or the pseudogene TRBV3-2), the J gene TRBJ2-3, with 12 bases aligning to TRBD2. The receptor's source is a human donor in good health. The donor label of this sample is uncertain. CDR3 nucleotides: TGTGCCAGCAGCCAGCTAGCGGGGGGGAGCACAGATACGCAGTATTTT. Protein product: CASSQLAGGSTDTQYF.